This T cell receptor (beta chain) originates from a study of post-analysis software for immune sequencing data. Study in general: Relapsing-remitting, secondary progressive and progressive-relapsing multiple sclerosis were all included among the disease courses.

Every TCR beta cDNA library bore unique molecular identifiers. The authors obtained about 520,000 cDNA molecules from roughly 1 to 10 million T cells. In TCRdb, the PCR reads were re-called with MiXCR into one record per CDR3 protein. Of hundreds of thousands of distinct CDR3 sequences in the sample, roughly 50% were seen once. Study-wide results and caveats: Patients showed TRBV5-6, TRBV5-1 and TRBV20-1 among five TRBV segments more frequent than in controls. Controls significantly exceeded multiple sclerosis patients in normalized Chao1 diversity. Same-batch samples co-clustered strongly by F measure.

The CDR3 consists of 15 residues. Germline loops: CDR1 GTSNPN, CDR2 SVGIG (reference sequence). Trimming pared 0 bases from V and 8 bases from J, leaving 19 bases between. This clonotype appeared a single time. Antigen unknown. The source is a girl between 10 and 17 years old with multiple sclerosis. Sequenced material: blood. The rearrangement uses TRBV30 and TRBJ1-2; TRBD1 might be the D (6 bases). The CDR3 reads CAWSVGLPGAAGYTF. The DNA of the CDR3 is TGTGCCTGGAGTGTAGGGCTGCCAGGGGCGGCCGGCTACACCTTC. Full variable domain (missing parts from reference TRBV30 and TRBJ1-2): SQTIHQWPATLVQPVGSPLSLECTVEGTSNPNLYWYRQAAGRGLQLLFYSVGIGQISSEVPQNLSASRPQDRQFILSSKKLLLSDSGFYLCAWSVGLPGAAGYTFGSGTRLTVV.